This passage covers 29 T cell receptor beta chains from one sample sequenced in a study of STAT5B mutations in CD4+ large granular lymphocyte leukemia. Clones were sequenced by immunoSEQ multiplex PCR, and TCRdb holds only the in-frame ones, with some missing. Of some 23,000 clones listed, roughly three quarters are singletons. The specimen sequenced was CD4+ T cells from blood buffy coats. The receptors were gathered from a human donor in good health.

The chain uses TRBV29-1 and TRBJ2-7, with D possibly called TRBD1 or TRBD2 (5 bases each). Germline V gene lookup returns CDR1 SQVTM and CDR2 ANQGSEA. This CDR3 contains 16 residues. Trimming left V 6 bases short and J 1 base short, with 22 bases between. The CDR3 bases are TGCAGCGTCTCCGAGACCGGGACGGCGACGTCCTACGAGCAGTACTTC. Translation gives CSVSETGTATSYEQYF.

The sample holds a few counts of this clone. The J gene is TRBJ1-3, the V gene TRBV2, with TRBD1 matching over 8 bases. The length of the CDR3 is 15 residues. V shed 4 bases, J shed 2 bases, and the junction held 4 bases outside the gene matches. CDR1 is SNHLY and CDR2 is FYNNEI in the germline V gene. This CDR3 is CASSVETGAGNTIYF. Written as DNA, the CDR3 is TGTGCCAGCAGTGTTGAGACAGGGGCTGGAAACACCATATATTTT.

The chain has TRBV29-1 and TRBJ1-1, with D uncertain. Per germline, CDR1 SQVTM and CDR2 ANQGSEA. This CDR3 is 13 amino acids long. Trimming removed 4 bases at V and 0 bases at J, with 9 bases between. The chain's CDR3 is CSVVSALNTEAFF. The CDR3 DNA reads TGCAGCGTTGTGTCAGCTTTGAACACTGAAGCTTTCTTT.

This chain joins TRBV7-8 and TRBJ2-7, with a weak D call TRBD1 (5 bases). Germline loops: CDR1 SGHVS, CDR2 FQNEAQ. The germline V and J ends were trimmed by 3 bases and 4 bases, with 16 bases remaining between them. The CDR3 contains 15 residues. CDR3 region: CASSFGSGRVYEQYF. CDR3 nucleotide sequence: TGTGCCAGCAGCTTCGGCTCAGGGCGTGTATACGAGCAGTACTTC. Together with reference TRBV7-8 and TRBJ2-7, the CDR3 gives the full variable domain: GAGVSQSPRYKVAKRGQDVALRCDPISGHVSLFWYQQALGQGPEFLTYFQNEAQLDKSGLPSDRFFAERPEGSVSTLKIQRTQQEDSAVYLCASSFGSGRVYEQYFGPGTRLTVT.

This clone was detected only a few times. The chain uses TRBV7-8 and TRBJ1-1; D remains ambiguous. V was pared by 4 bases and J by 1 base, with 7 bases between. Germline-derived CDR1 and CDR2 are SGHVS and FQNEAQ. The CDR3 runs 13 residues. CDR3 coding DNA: TGTGCCAGCAGCTCAGCGGAGAACACTGAAGCTTTCTTT. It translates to CASSSAENTEAFF.

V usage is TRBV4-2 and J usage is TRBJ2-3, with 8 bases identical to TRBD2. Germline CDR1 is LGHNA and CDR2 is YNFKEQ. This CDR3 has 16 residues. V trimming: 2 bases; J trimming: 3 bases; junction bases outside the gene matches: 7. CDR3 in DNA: TGTGCCAGCAGCCAAAATACGGCGGGAGGTACAGATACGCAGTATTTT. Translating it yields CASSQNTAGGTDTQYF.

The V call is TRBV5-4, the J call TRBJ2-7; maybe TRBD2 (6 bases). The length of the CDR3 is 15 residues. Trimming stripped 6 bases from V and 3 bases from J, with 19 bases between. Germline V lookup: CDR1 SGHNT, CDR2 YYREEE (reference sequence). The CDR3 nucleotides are TGTGCCAGCAACCCCGGTGGGGCCGGGGGCTACGAGCAGTACTTC. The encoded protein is CASNPGGAGGYEQYF.

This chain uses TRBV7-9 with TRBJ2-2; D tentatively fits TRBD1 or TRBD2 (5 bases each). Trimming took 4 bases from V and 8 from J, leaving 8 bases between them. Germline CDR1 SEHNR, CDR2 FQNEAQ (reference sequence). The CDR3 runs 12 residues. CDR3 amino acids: CASSWDEGELFF. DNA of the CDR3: TGTGCCAGCAGCTGGGACGAGGGGGAGCTGTTTTTT.

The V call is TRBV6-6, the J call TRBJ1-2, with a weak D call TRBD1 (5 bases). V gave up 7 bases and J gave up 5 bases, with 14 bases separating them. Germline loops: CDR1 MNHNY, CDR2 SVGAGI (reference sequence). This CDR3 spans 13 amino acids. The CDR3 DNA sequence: TGTGCCAGCAAGAAAGACAGCGAGTATGGCTACACCTTC. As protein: CASKKDSEYGYTF.

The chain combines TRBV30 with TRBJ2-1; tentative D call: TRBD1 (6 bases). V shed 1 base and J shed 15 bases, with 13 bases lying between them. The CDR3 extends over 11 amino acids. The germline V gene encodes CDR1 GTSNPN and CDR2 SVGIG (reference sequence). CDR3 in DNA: TGTGCCTGGAGTGCCCCGGGACACGTGTTCTTC. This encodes CAWSAPGHVFF.

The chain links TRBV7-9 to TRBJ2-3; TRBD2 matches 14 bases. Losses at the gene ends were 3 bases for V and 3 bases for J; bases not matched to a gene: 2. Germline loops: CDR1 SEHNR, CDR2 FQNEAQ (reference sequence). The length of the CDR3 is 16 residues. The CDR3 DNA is TGTGCCAGCAGCTTGGGGACTAGCGGGAGAACAGATACGCAGTATTTT. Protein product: CASSLGTSGRTDTQYF.

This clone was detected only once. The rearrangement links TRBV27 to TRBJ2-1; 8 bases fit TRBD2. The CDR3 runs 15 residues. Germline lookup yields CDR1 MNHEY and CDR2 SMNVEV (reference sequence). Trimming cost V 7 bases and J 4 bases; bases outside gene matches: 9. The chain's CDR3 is CASIPTSGLYNEQFF. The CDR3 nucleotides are TGTGCCAGCATTCCAACTAGCGGACTTTACAATGAGCAGTTCTTC.

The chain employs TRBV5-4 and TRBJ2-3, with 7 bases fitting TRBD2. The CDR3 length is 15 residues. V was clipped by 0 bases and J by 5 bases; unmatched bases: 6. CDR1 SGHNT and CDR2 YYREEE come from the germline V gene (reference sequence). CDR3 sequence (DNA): TGTGCCAGCAGCTTGGCGGCGGGAGTGGGAGATACGCAGTATTTT. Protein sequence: CASSLAAGVGDTQYF.

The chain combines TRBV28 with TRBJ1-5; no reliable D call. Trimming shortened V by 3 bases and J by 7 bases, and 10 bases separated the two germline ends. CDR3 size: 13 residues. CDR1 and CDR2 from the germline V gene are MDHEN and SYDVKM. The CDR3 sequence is CASSFSGNQPQHF. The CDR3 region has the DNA TGTGCCAGCAGTTTTTCTGGGAACCAGCCCCAGCATTTT.

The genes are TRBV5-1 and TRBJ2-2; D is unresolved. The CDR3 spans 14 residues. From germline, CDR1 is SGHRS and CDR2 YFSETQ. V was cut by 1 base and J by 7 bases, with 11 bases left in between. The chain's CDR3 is CASSLSPDGGELFF. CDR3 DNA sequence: TGCGCCAGCAGCTTGTCGCCGGACGGCGGGGAGCTGTTTTTT.

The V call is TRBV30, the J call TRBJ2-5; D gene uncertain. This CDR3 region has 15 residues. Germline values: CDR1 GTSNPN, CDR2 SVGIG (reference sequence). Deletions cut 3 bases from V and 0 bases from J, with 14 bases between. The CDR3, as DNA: TGTGCCTGGAGGAGCTACGGAGCCAACCAAGAGACCCAGTACTTC. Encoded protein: CAWRSYGANQETQYF.

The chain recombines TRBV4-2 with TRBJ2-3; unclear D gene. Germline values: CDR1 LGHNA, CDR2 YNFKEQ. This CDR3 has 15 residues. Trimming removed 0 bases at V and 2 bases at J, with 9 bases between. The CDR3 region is CASSQESGITDTQYF. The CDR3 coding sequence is TGTGCCAGCAGCCAAGAATCGGGCATCACAGATACGCAGTATTTT.

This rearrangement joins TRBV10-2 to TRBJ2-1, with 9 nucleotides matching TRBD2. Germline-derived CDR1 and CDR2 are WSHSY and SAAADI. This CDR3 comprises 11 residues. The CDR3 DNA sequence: TGCGCAGCGGGAGGATCCAATGAGCAGTTCTTC. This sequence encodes CAAGGSNEQFF.

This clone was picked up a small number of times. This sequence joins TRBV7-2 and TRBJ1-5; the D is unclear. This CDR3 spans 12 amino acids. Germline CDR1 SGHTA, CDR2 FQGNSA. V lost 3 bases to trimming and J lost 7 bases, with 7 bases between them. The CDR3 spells CASSFFNQPQHF. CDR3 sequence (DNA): TGTGCCAGCAGCTTTTTTAACCAGCCCCAGCATTTT. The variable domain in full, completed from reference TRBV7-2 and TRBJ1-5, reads GAGVSQSPSNKVTEKGKDVELRCDPISGHTALYWYRQSLGQGLEFLIYFQGNSAPDKSGLPSDRFSAERTGGSVSTLTIQRTQQEDSAVYLCASSFFNQPQHFGDGTRLSIL.

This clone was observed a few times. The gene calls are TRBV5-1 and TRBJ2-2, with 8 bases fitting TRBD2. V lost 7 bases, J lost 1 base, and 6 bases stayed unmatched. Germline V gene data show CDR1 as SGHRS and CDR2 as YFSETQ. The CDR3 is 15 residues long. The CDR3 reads CASQDSGRNTGELFF. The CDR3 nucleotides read TGCGCCAGCCAGGACAGCGGGAGGAACACCGGGGAGCTGTTTTTT.

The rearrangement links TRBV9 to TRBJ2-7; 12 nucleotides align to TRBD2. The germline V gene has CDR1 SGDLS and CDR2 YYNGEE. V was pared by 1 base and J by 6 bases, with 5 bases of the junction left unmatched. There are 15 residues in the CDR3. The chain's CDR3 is CASSVSSGRAVEQYF. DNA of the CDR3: TGTGCCAGCAGCGTATCTAGCGGGAGGGCGGTCGAGCAGTACTTC.

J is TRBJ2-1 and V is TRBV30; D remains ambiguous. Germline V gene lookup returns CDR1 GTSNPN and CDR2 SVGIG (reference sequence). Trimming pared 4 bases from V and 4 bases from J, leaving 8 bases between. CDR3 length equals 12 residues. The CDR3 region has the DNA TGTGCCTGGAACGCGGATTACAATGAGCAGTTCTTC. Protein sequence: CAWNADYNEQFF.

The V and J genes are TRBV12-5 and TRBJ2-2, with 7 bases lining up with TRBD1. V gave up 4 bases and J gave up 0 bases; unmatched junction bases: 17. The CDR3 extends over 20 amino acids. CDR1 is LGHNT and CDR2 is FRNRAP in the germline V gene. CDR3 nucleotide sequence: TGTGCTAGTGGTTCGGGTCGACAGGGTTTGGTTTTCGCGAACACCGGGGAGCTGTTTTTT. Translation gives CASGSGRQGLVFANTGELFF.

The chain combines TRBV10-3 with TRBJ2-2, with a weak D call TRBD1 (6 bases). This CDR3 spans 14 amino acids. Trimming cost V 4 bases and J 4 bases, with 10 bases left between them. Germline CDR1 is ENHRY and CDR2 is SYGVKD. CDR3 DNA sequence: TGTGCCATCAGTGTAGGGACAACCACCGGGGAGCTGTTTTTT. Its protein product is CAISVGTTTGELFF.

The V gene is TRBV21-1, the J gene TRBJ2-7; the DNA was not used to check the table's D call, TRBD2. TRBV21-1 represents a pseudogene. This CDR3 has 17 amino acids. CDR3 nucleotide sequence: TGTGCCAGCAGCGGGAGGGAGGGACTAGCGGGAGGGCCACGTCAGTACTTC. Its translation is CASSGREGLAGGPRQYF.

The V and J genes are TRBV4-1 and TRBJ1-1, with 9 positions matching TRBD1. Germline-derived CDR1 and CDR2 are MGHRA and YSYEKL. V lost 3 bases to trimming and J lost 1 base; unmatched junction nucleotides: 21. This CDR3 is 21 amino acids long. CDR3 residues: CASSHNPGQGITREKNTEAFF. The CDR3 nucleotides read TGCGCCAGCAGCCACAACCCGGGACAGGGAATAACGCGGGAGAAGAACACTGAAGCTTTCTTT.

The DNA for the CDR3 is TGTGCCAGCAGCCCCCGGACGGGATCCTACGAGCAGTACTTC. Translated, it gives CASSPRTGSYEQYF. The rearrangement joins TRBV7-9 to TRBJ2-7, with D perhaps matching TRBD2 (5 bases). Germline CDR1 reads SEHNR; CDR2 reads FQNEAQ (reference sequence). CDR3 length equals 14 residues. Trimming stripped 5 bases from V and 1 base from J, with 12 bases between.

CDR3 region: CASSFGTNTDTQYF. In nucleotides, the CDR3 is TGTGCCAGCAGCTTTGGTACTAACACAGATACGCAGTATTTT. The rearrangement links TRBV5-4 to TRBJ2-3; no firm D call. CDR3 length: 14 amino acids. CDR1 and CDR2 (germline): SGHNT, YYREEE (reference sequence). Trimming pared 2 bases from V and 2 bases from J, leaving 9 bases between.

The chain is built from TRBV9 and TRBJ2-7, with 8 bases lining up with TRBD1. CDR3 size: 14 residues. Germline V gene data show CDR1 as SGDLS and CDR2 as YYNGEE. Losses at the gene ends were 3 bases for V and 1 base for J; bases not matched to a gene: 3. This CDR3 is CASSAGGKSYEQYF. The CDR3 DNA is TGTGCCAGCAGCGCAGGGGGCAAATCCTACGAGCAGTACTTC. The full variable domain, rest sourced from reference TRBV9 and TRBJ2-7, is DSGVTQTPKHLITATGQRVTLRCSPRSGDLSVYWYQQSLDQGLQFLIQYYNGEERAKGNILERFSAQQFPDLHSELNLSSLELGDSALYFCASSAGGKSYEQYFGPGTRLTVT.